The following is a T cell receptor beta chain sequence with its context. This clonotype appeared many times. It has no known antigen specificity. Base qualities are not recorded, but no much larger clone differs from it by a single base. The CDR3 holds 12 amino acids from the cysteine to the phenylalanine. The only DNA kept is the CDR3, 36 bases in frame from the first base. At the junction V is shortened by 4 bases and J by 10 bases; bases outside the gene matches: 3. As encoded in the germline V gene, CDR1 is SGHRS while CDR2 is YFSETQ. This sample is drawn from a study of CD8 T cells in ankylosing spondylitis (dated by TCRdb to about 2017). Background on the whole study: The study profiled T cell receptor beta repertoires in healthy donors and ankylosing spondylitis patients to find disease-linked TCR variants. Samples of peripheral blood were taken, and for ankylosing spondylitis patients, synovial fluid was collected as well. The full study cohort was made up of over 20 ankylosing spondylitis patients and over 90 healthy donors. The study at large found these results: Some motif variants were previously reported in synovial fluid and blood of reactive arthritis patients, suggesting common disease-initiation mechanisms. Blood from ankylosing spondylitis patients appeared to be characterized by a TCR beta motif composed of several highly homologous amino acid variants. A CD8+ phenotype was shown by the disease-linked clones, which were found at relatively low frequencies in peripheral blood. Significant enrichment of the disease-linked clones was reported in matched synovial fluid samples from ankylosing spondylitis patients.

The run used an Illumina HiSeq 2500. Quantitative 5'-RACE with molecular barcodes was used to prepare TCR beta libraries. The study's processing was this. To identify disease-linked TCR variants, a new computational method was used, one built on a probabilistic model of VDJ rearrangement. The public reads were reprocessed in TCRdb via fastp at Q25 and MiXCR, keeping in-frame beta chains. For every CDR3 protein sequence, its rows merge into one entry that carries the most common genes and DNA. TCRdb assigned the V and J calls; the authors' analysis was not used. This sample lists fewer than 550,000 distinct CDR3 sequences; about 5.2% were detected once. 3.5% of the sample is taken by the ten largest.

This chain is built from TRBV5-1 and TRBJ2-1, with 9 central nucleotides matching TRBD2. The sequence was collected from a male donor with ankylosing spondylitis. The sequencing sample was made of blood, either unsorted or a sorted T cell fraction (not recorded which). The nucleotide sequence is TGCGCCAGCAGCCTAACTAGCGGGGAGCAGTTCTTC. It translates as CASSLTSGEQFF.